These 17 T cell receptor beta chains were sequenced from one sample in a study of molecular identifiers for immune sequencing clone quantification. TCRdb called the PCR reads again in MiXCR, with one record for every CDR3 protein. The sample has about 640,000 distinct CDR3 sequences, around 20% seen once; the top ten hold around 0.9%. The sample comprised naive CD8+ T cells from blood, with Jurkat cell RNA spiked in. Subset defined: FACS-sorted CD8+CD4-CCR7+CD45RA+ naive T cells. The receptors originated from a human donor in good health. Some libraries in this study had Jurkat cell RNA spiked in.

Of note for this clonotype: This may be a read error, as it is one base from a much larger clone. The chain couples TRBV19 to TRBJ1-2; 10 nucleotides agree with TRBD1. Losses at the gene ends were 5 bases for V and 7 bases for J; bases not matched to a gene: 13. The CDR3 is made up of 16 amino acids. Germline loops: CDR1 LNHDA, CDR2 SQIVND (reference sequence). Written as DNA, the CDR3 is TGTGCCAGTAGTCCCGAGACAGGGGGCGTGAGCTGTGGCTACACCTTC. It codes for CASSPETGGVSCGYTF. The whole variable domain, remainder taken from reference TRBV19 and TRBJ1-2, is DGGITQSPKYLFRKEGQNVTLSCEQNLNHDAMYWYRQDPGQGLRLIYYSQIVNDFQKGDIAEGYSVSREKKESFPLTVTSAQKNPTAFYLCASSPETGGVSCGYTFGSGTRLTVV.

The chain couples TRBV27 to TRBJ2-3; 9 positions agree with TRBD2. The CDR3 runs to 16 residues. Germline CDR1 MNHEY, CDR2 SMNVEV (reference sequence). V lost 2 bases, J lost 1 base, and 4 bases stayed unmatched. The chain's CDR3 is CASSLVASGGTDTQYF. As DNA, the CDR3 is TGTGCCAGCAGTTTAGTCGCTAGCGGGGGCACAGATACGCAGTATTTT.

The gene calls are TRBV3-2 and TRBJ2-7; TRBD1, the table's D call, lacks a check against the DNA. TRBV3-2 is labeled a pseudogene. The length of the CDR3 is 14 residues. The DNA for the CDR3 is TGTGCCAGCTCCCCCTGGACAGGGGTATACGAGCAGTACTTC. It yields the protein CASSPWTGVYEQYF.

This clonotype was seen a few times. This CDR3 is CASSRSVRDRGNLANEKLFF. The CDR3 DNA is TGTGCCAGCAGTCGCTCCGTCCGGGACAGGGGAAACCTAGCTAATGAAAAACTGTTTTTT. The chain links TRBV12-3 or TRBV12-4 to TRBJ1-4, with TRBD1 matching 10 bases. This CDR3 has 20 residues. Trimming removed 5 bases from V and 3 bases from J; junction bases left unmatched: 18.

This clonotype showed up many times. The V call is TRBV10-2, the J call TRBJ2-5; 10 nucleotides align to TRBD2. This CDR3 is built from 15 residues. V shed 6 bases, J shed 5 bases, and the junction held 9 bases outside the gene matches. The germline V gene has CDR1 WSHSY and CDR2 SAAADI. The CDR3 sequence: CASSLAGAMGETQYF. In nucleotides, the CDR3 is TGCGCCAGCAGCCTAGCGGGGGCCATGGGGGAGACCCAGTACTTC.

Notes on this clonotype: A much larger clone differs by one base, so this may be a read error. The rearrangement joins TRBV28 to TRBJ1-1; D remains unclear. Trimming pared 8 bases from V and 0 bases from J, leaving 13 bases between. The CDR3 totals 14 residues. CDR1 and CDR2 (germline): MDHEN, SYDVKM. CDR3 in DNA: TGTGCCAGCGGTTACGGGATTATGAACACTGAAGCTTTCTTT. This encodes CASGYGIMNTEAFF. Complete variable domain (other parts from reference TRBV28 and TRBJ1-1): DVKVTQSSRYLVKRTGEKVFLECVQDMDHENMFWYRQDPGLGLRLIYFSYDVKMKEKGDIPEGYSVSREKKERFSLILESASTNQTSMYLCASGYGIMNTEAFFGQGTRLTVV.

This clonotype has at least ten counts. The chain couples TRBV21-1 to TRBJ2-7; no check of the table's D call, TRBD2, against the DNA was made. TRBV21-1 is labeled a pseudogene. The length of the CDR3 is 12 residues. CDR3 residues: CASSSLVYEQYF. The CDR3, as DNA: TGTGCCAGCAGCTCCCTCGTGTACGAGCAGTACTTC.

This clonotype has a count of ten or more. The chain is built from TRBV30 and TRBJ2-2; 9 positions agree with TRBD2. The CDR3 consists of 17 residues. Germline V lookup: CDR1 GTSNPN, CDR2 SVGIG (reference sequence). J was trimmed by 1 base and V by 1 base; bases with no gene match: 7. CDR3 nucleotide sequence: TGTGCCTGGAGTGCACTACTAGCGGGCGAGAACACCGGGGAGCTGTTTTTT. Protein: CAWSALLAGENTGELFF. Combining the CDR3 with reference TRBV30 and TRBJ2-2 gives the whole variable domain SQTIHQWPATLVQPVGSPLSLECTVEGTSNPNLYWYRQAAGRGLQLLFYSVGIGQISSEVPQNLSASRPQDRQFILSSKKLLLSDSGFYLCAWSALLAGENTGELFFGEGSRLTVL.

A few counts support this clonotype. The J gene is TRBJ1-1, the V gene TRBV2; TRBD1 might be the D (5 bases). The CDR3 has 12 amino acids. Germline CDR1 SNHLY, CDR2 FYNNEI. V lost 6 bases to trimming and J lost 4 bases, with 9 bases between them. The CDR3 DNA reads TGTGCCAGCAGGGGGACCATCACTGAAGCTTTCTTT. It encodes CASRGTITEAFF.

Only a few counts were recorded for this clonotype. A clone one base away is much larger, so this may be a read error. The V and J genes are TRBV5-3 and TRBJ1-1, with D uncertain. TRBV5-3 is identified as an open reading frame with a role that is uncertain. The CDR3 extends over 13 amino acids. CDR3 amino acids: CASSSVLGSEAFF. CDR3 nucleotide sequence: TGTGCCAGCAGCTCGGTCTTAGGGTCTGAAGCTTTCTTT.

The chain recombines TRBV19 with TRBJ2-1; no reliable D call. Trimming removed 6 bases at V and 0 bases at J, with 6 bases between. The CDR3 consists of 13 residues. CDR1 is LNHDA, CDR2 SQIVND, per germline (reference sequence). CDR3 amino acids: CASRACSYNEQFF. The CDR3 nucleotides are TGTGCCAGTAGAGCGTGCTCCTACAATGAGCAGTTCTTC.

This clonotype turned up a few times. The V and J genes are TRBV6-2 or TRBV6-3 and TRBJ2-6; the D gene is possibly TRBD2 (5 bases). The CDR3 has 18 residues. Per the germline V gene, CDR1 is MNHEY and CDR2 is SVGEGT. Trimming stripped 5 bases from V and 1 base from J, with 18 bases between. The CDR3 region has the DNA TGTGCCAGCAGTATACCGGCGGACGGGGAGTCTGGGGCCAACGTCCTGACTTTC. Translation gives CASSIPADGESGANVLTF.

The J gene is TRBJ2-7, the V gene TRBV20-1, with a possible D match to TRBD1 (6 bases). The CDR3 loop spans 14 amino acids. The germline gives CDR1 DFQATT, CDR2 SNEGSKA (reference sequence). The V and J ends lost 1 base and 6 bases respectively, with 16 bases between them. The CDR3 sequence: CSARGPTGQREQYF. In nucleotides, the CDR3 is TGCAGTGCTAGAGGACCGACGGGACAACGCGAGCAGTACTTC.

Worth noting for this clonotype: A read error may explain this, as a much larger clone is one base away. The chain combines TRBV4-1 with TRBJ2-7; a weak D match, TRBD1 (5 bases). The CDR3 runs to 13 residues. Trimming pared 4 bases from V and 7 bases from J, leaving 14 bases between. The germline V gene encodes CDR1 MGHRA and CDR2 YSYEKL. CDR3 loop: CASSRLRTFEQYF. The CDR3 DNA is TGCGCCAGCAGCCGACTCAGGACATTTGAGCAGTACTTC.

Concerning this clonotype: This clone may be a read error of a much larger clone one base away. The chain has TRBV4-1 and TRBJ2-7; D is undetermined. Per germline, CDR1 MGHRA and CDR2 YSYEKL. The CDR3 extends over 15 amino acids. CDR3 sequence (DNA): TGCACCAGCAGCCAAGCTCCCGGTTCTACCTACGAGCAGTACTTC. Translated, it gives CTSSQAPGSTYEQYF.

With regard to this clonotype: This may arise from a read error, as a much more abundant clone is one base away. The chain carries TRBV20-1 and TRBJ2-3; 9 bases fit TRBD1. V gave up 6 bases and J gave up 2 bases; unmatched junction bases: 12. In germline, CDR1 is DFQATT, CDR2 SNEGSKA (reference sequence). The CDR3 runs to 16 residues. CDR3 sequence reads: CSAPDPGQGATDTQYF. CDR3 in DNA: TGCAGTGCCCCTGATCCGGGACAGGGAGCCACAGATACGCAGTATTTT.

In regard to this clonotype: Since a much larger clone is just one base distant, this may be a read error. The chain uses TRBV29-1 and TRBJ2-7; 8 nucleotides line up with TRBD2. CDR3 length equals 13 residues. Germline values: CDR1 SQVTM, CDR2 ANQGSEA. The CDR3 DNA is TGCAGCGCCCGGGGGGGCCAGTCCTACGGGCAGTACTTC. This translates into CSARGGQSYGQYF.